This T cell receptor beta chain was identified in a study of regulatory T cells in long-lasting Graves disease. The V gene's germline CDR1 is MNHNS and CDR2 SASEGT. Trimming at V came to 6 bases and at J to 9 bases, leaving 17 bases not matched to a gene. This CDR3 has 16 amino acids. As for time point: persistent/refractory GD, antithyroid drugs over 5 years with positive TRAb. PBMC-extracted RNA yielded the TCR library. Construction of TCR beta libraries relied on iRepertoire HTBI primers and on Arm-PCR targeting CDR3 regions. MiXCR was run by TCRdb on the multiplex PCR reads, yielding one entry per CDR3 protein. The sample lists 400,000 to 500,000 distinct CDR3 sequences; 21% were seen once.

This sequence originates from a female donor with Graves disease. V gene TRBV6-1 combines with J gene TRBJ1-5; 7 bases align to TRBD1. The sample was peripheral blood mononuclear cells (PBMCs), taken when the disease was refractory, from a patient treated with antithyroid drugs. Here the CDR3 DNA reads TGTGCCAGCAGAAAGGATCCCCCAGGGACAGTTATGCCCCAGCATTTT. This translates into CASRKDPPGTVMPQHF.